What follows are 15 T cell receptor beta chains derived from one specimen sequenced in a study of CD8 T cells in ankylosing spondylitis (dated by TCRdb to the late 2010s). The library relied on 5' RACE. Sequenced using an Illumina HiSeq 2500. TCRdb passed the public sequencing reads through fastp at Q25 and MiXCR, retaining productive beta sequences. Each entry merges the rows of one CDR3 protein and shows their most common DNA and genes. For this sample there are 150,000 to 200,000 distinct CDR3 sequences; under 14% appear just once. The ten largest make up roughly 28% of the sample. Sequencing was carried out using blood, either unsorted or a sorted T cell fraction (not recorded which). Receptor source: a male donor with ankylosing spondylitis or in good health (not recorded which).

This clonotype was picked up many times. The rearrangement links TRBV20-1 to TRBJ1-1, with unresolved D. Trimming removed 1 base at V and 5 bases at J, with 14 bases between. The CDR3 totals 14 residues. From germline, CDR1 is DFQATT and CDR2 SNEGSKA (reference sequence). CDR3 in DNA: TGCAGTGCTAGAGGACCCGATATTAGGACTGAAGCTTTCTTT. Its protein product is CSARGPDIRTEAFF.

This clonotype was picked up many times. The chain has TRBV25-1 and TRBJ2-5; 10 bases map to TRBD2. V lost 0 bases to trimming and J lost 4 bases; unmatched junction nucleotides: 2. The CDR3 consists of 15 residues. Germline V gene data show CDR1 as MGHDK and CDR2 as SYGVNS. This CDR3 reads CASSEYTSGAETQYF. The CDR3 DNA reads as TGTGCCAGCAGTGAATATACTAGCGGGGCAGAGACCCAGTACTTC. The full variable domain, with the rest looked up from reference TRBV25-1 and TRBJ2-5, is EADIYQTPRYLVIGTGKKITLECSQTMGHDKMYWYQQDPGMELHLIHYSYGVNSTEKGDLSSESTVSRIRTEHFPLTLESARPSHTSQYLCASSEYTSGAETQYFGPGTRLLVL.

This clonotype showed up many times. The J gene is TRBJ2-7, the V gene TRBV4-1; D may be TRBD2 (6 bases). With 0 bases removed from V and 10 bases from J, the gap between germline ends came to 16 bases. This CDR3 contains 14 residues. Germline loops: CDR1 MGHRA, CDR2 YSYEKL. For the CDR3, the DNA is TGCGCCAGCAGCCAAGAGGGGACCCGGGGGATTCAGTACTTC. Its protein is CASSQEGTRGIQYF.

This chain connects TRBV5-4 to TRBJ1-5; maybe TRBD1 (6 bases). The CDR3 sequence is 13 residues long. Germline CDR1 and CDR2: SGHNT and YYREEE (reference sequence). Trimming left V 4 bases short and J 5 bases short, with 10 bases between. The CDR3 here is CASSRNRDQPQHF. The CDR3 coding sequence is TGTGCCAGCAGCAGAAACAGGGATCAGCCCCAGCATTTT.

This clonotype was picked up a small number of times. The chain links TRBV6-1 to TRBJ2-1; 7 bases are shared with TRBD2. V shed 4 bases and J 4 bases; nucleotides not matched to a gene: 10. The CDR3 covers 16 residues. Germline V gene data show CDR1 as MNHNS and CDR2 as SASEGT. Here the CDR3 reads CASSVRLADMYNEQFF. Here the CDR3 DNA reads TGTGCCAGCAGTGTCAGACTAGCAGATATGTACAATGAGCAGTTCTTC.

In this sample, this clonotype turned up a few times. CDR3 sequence: CASSDETTRGGNQPQHF. CDR3 bases: TGTGCCAGCAGCGACGAAACCACCAGGGGCGGCAATCAGCCCCAGCATTTT. The V gene is TRBV6-1, the J gene TRBJ1-5, with a tentative D call TRBD1 (6 bases). This CDR3 is built from 17 residues. The germline CDR1 and CDR2 sequences are MNHNS and SASEGT. V gave up 6 bases and J gave up 2 bases, with 20 bases separating them.

In regard to this clonotype: Possible read error: a much larger clone is one base away. V usage is TRBV15 and J usage is TRBJ2-7; 7 bases line up with TRBD1. J was trimmed by 6 bases and V by 0 bases; bases with no gene match: 5. This CDR3 has 14 residues. CDR1 LNHNV and CDR2 YYDKDF come from the germline V gene (reference sequence). The CDR3 DNA sequence: TGTGCCACCAGCAGAGACAGGGGGATGTGCGAGCAGTACTTC. Protein product: CATSRDRGMCEQYF.

This clonotype was detected ten times or more. The chain carries TRBV6-1 and TRBJ1-3; 7 bases are shared with TRBD1. Germline V CDR1 and CDR2: MNHNS, SASEGT. The CDR3 covers 14 residues. V lost 6 bases and J lost 6; bases outside the gene matches: 8. The CDR3 is CASSNTGTENTIYF. CDR3 bases: TGTGCCAGCAGCAATACAGGGACAGAAAACACCATATATTTT.

Only a few counts were recorded for this clonotype. The gene calls are TRBV4-1 and TRBJ2-5, with no clear D. Germline V gives CDR1 MGHRA, CDR2 YSYEKL. CDR3 size: 15 residues. Trimming left V 0 bases short and J 4 bases short, with 12 bases between. CDR3 DNA sequence: TGCGCCAGCAGCCAAGATCTCACGGCCTCAGAGACCCAGTACTTC. It translates to CASSQDLTASETQYF.

This clonotype was recorded at least ten times. The CDR3 sequence is CASSESPGGSTSYNEQFF. The CDR3 coding sequence is TGCGCCAGCAGTGAGTCCCCAGGGGGTTCGACCTCCTACAATGAGCAGTTCTTC. This chain joins TRBV10-1 and TRBJ2-1, with 7 nucleotides matching TRBD1. Germline V gene lookup returns CDR1 WNHNN and CDR2 SYGVQD (reference sequence). CDR3 length: 18 amino acids. Germline trimming cut 0 bases from V and 0 bases from J; bases unmatched to any gene: 8.

This clonotype showed up many times. Germline and junction disagree at one end, which may indicate a read error. V is TRBV12-3 or TRBV12-4 and J is TRBJ2-7; a weak D match, TRBD1 (5 bases). This CDR3 is 12 amino acids long. CDR3 loop: CASSFTCEKGNF. The CDR3 DNA reads TGTGCCAGCAGTTTTACTTGCGAAAAGGGGAACTTC.

This clonotype occurred many times. The chain employs TRBV29-1 and TRBJ2-1; 13 positions agree with TRBD2. Trimming cost V 6 bases and J 10 bases; bases outside gene matches: 12. The CDR3 length is 15 residues. Germline V CDR1 and CDR2: SQVTM, ANQGSEA. The CDR3 DNA is TGCAGCGTCGCCCCCGGACTAGCGGGAGTTGGCGAGCAGTTCTTC. It is translated as CSVAPGLAGVGEQFF.

The sample holds many counts of this clonotype. The CDR3 region has the DNA TGTGCCATCAGTGACGACACCCTGCTGGCTTTCTTT. It translates to CAISDDTLLAFF. The chain couples TRBV10-3 to TRBJ1-1, with unresolved D. The CDR3 runs to 12 residues. Trimming took 3 bases from V and 11 from J, leaving 13 bases between them. Germline V lookup: CDR1 ENHRY, CDR2 SYGVKD.

This clonotype was recorded at least ten times. The V gene is TRBV11-2, the J gene TRBJ1-1; D not resolved. Trimming cost V 1 base and J 6 bases, with 9 bases left between them. The CDR3 is 13 amino acids. Germline V gene lookup returns CDR1 SGHAT and CDR2 FQNNGV. CDR3 protein: CASSLGVGAEAFF. The CDR3 DNA reads TGTGCCAGCAGCTTAGGGGTGGGTGCTGAAGCTTTCTTT.

J is TRBJ2-5 and V is TRBV12-3 or TRBV12-4; D is ambiguous. V was trimmed by 6 bases and J by 4 bases, leaving 15 bases between them. The CDR3 runs to 14 residues. DNA for the CDR3: TGTGCCAGCAGCCCGTGGACCGTTGGAGAGACCCAGTACTTC. This translates into CASSPWTVGETQYF.